Listed below are T cell receptor beta chains from one sample, sequenced in a study of T cell repertoires in cytomegalovirus infection. TCRdb fed the reads into MiXCR, producing one record per CDR3 protein. This sample has about 700,000 distinct CDR3 sequences, with approximately 33% found just once. For these receptors, no antigen is known. The sample consisted of cultured PBMCs, taken from culture after CMV antigen stimulation. These TCRs come from a human donor in good health (CMV status not recorded). Some clones in this sample may be carry-over from other donors' samples. CDR3s include the opening cysteine and the closing phenylalanine or tryptophan. The order of the fields is J gene, D gene, clone size, V gene, CDR3 protein, CDR3 DNA. A D gene is named only where the DNA matches it firmly. Expanded clones get a size class; other rows say once, few or many, or leave the size out.

J gene: TRBJ2-4; D gene: -; clone size: -; V gene: TRBV19; CDR3 protein: CASSFQDRKNIQYF; CDR3 DNA: TGTGCCAGTAGTTTCCAGGACCGAAAAAACATTCAGTACTTC
J gene: TRBJ1-2; D gene: TRBD1; clone size: few; V gene: TRBV7-2; CDR3 protein: CASSTGTGFGYTF; CDR3 DNA: TGTGCCAGCAGCACCGGGACAGGGTTTGGCTACACCTTC
J gene: TRBJ2-1; D gene: TRBD2; clone size: -; V gene: TRBV7-2; CDR3 protein: CASSLLAGGFYEQFF; CDR3 DNA: TGTGCCAGCAGCCTACTAGCGGGGGGGTTCTATGAGCAGTTCTTC
J gene: TRBJ2-1; D gene: TRBD2; clone size: -; V gene: TRBV29-1; CDR3 protein: CSVDTSGDFNEQFF; CDR3 DNA: TGCAGCGTTGATACTAGCGGGGATTTCAATGAGCAGTTCTTC
J gene: TRBJ2-3; D gene: -; clone size: -; V gene: TRBV5-1; CDR3 protein: CASSLSNTRGDTQYF; CDR3 DNA: TGCGCCAGCAGCTTGAGCAACACAAGGGGGGATACGCAGTATTTT
J gene: TRBJ2-7; D gene: -; clone size: -; V gene: TRBV11-2; CDR3 protein: CASSLDPLDYAEQYF; CDR3 DNA: TGTGCCAGCAGCTTAGACCCTTTGGACTACGCCGAGCAGTACTTC
J gene: TRBJ2-7; D gene: TRBD2; clone size: -; V gene: TRBV6-1; CDR3 protein: CASSEGREVDEQYF; CDR3 DNA: TGTGCCAGCAGTGAGGGGAGGGAGGTCGACGAGCAGTACTTC
J gene: TRBJ2-7; D gene: TRBD1; clone size: few; V gene: TRBV27; CDR3 protein: CASSSPRTGVVEQYF; CDR3 DNA: TGTGCCAGCAGTTCCCCTCGGACAGGGGTGGTCGAGCAGTACTTC
J gene: TRBJ2-5; D gene: TRBD1; clone size: -; V gene: TRBV6-6; CDR3 protein: CASSYRTGWETQYF; CDR3 DNA: TGTGCCAGCAGTTACCGGACAGGGTGGGAGACCCAGTACTTC
J gene: TRBJ2-7; D gene: TRBD1; clone size: few; V gene: TRBV5-1; CDR3 protein: CASSLGTGHYEQYF; CDR3 DNA: TGCGCCAGCAGCTTGGGGACAGGGCACTACGAGCAGTACTTC
J gene: TRBJ2-7; D gene: -; clone size: few; V gene: TRBV27; CDR3 protein: CASSLSGAKQYF; CDR3 DNA: TGTGCCAGCAGTTTATCAGGGGCCAAACAGTACTTC
J gene: TRBJ2-7; D gene: TRBD1; clone size: few; V gene: TRBV7-9; CDR3 protein: CASSSTPGQVTYEQYF; CDR3 DNA: TGTGCCAGCAGTTCAACGCCGGGACAGGTCACCTACGAGCAGTACTTC
J gene: TRBJ2-5; D gene: -; clone size: few; V gene: TRBV7-9; CDR3 protein: CASSPSPRQETQYF; CDR3 DNA: TGTGCCAGCAGCCCCTCCCCTAGACAAGAGACCCAGTACTTC
J gene: TRBJ2-3; D gene: -; clone size: few; V gene: TRBV5-4; CDR3 protein: CASLPHPGQTDTQYF; CDR3 DNA: TGTGCCAGCCTGCCCCACCCAGGCCAAACAGATACGCAGTATTTT
J gene: TRBJ2-3; D gene: -; clone size: -; V gene: TRBV6-1; CDR3 protein: CASSEEGPGTADTQYF; CDR3 DNA: TGTGCCAGCAGCGAAGAGGGACCAGGTACGGCAGATACGCAGTATTTT
J gene: TRBJ2-7; D gene: TRBD1; clone size: -; V gene: TRBV30; CDR3 protein: CAWRGRQGTRYF; CDR3 DNA: TGTGCCTGGAGGGGCCGACAGGGTACTAGGTACTTC
J gene: TRBJ1-2; D gene: -; clone size: few; V gene: TRBV6-1; CDR3 protein: CASSEAWTADGYTF; CDR3 DNA: TGTGCCAGCAGTGAAGCTTGGACAGCCGATGGCTACACCTTC
J gene: TRBJ1-4; D gene: -; clone size: -; V gene: TRBV2; CDR3 protein: CASSGASNEKLFF; CDR3 DNA: TGTGCCAGCAGTGGCGCCAGCAATGAAAAACTGTTTTTT
J gene: TRBJ2-1; D gene: TRBD2; clone size: -; V gene: TRBV20-1; CDR3 protein: CSARKTSGGSWDEQFF; CDR3 DNA: TGCAGTGCTCGCAAGACTAGCGGGGGGAGTTGGGATGAGCAGTTCTTC
J gene: TRBJ2-1; D gene: -; clone size: -; V gene: TRBV6-2/TRBV6-3; CDR3 protein: CASKQRTTEQFF; CDR3 DNA: TGTGCCAGCAAACAAAGGACTACTGAGCAGTTCTTC
J gene: TRBJ1-3; D gene: -; clone size: -; V gene: TRBV12-3/TRBV12-4; CDR3 protein: CASRLLIGSTIYF; CDR3 DNA: TGTGCCAGCAGACTCCTCATCGGGAGCACCATATATTTT
J gene: TRBJ1-2; D gene: -; clone size: -; V gene: TRBV7-9; CDR3 protein: CASHDLYGYTF; CDR3 DNA: TGTGCCAGTCACGATCTCTATGGCTACACCTTC
J gene: TRBJ2-2; D gene: -; clone size: few; V gene: TRBV12-3/TRBV12-4; CDR3 protein: CASSPGTSGTGELFF; CDR3 DNA: TGTGCCAGCAGTCCGGGGACGAGCGGCACCGGGGAGCTGTTTTTT
J gene: TRBJ2-3; D gene: -; clone size: few; V gene: TRBV5-4; CDR3 protein: CASSYTPTDTQYF; CDR3 DNA: TGTGCCAGCAGCTATACGCCCACAGATACGCAGTATTTT
J gene: TRBJ2-1; D gene: TRBD1; clone size: -; V gene: TRBV7-8; CDR3 protein: CASSSRSRQGVREQFF; CDR3 DNA: TGTGCCAGCAGCTCCCGCTCTCGACAGGGGGTGAGGGAGCAGTTCTTC
J gene: TRBJ1-1; D gene: -; clone size: -; V gene: TRBV12-5; CDR3 protein: CASGFYGNTEAFF; CDR3 DNA: TGTGCTAGTGGTTTTTACGGGAACACTGAAGCTTTCTTT
J gene: TRBJ1-6; D gene: -; clone size: -; V gene: TRBV7-9; CDR3 protein: CASSSREGGFNSPLHF; CDR3 DNA: TGTGCCAGCAGCTCCCGTGAAGGGGGATTTAATTCACCCCTCCACTTT
J gene: TRBJ2-7; D gene: -; clone size: few; V gene: TRBV11-2; CDR3 protein: CASSFAERGYYEQYF; CDR3 DNA: TGTGCCAGCAGCTTCGCGGAGAGGGGGTACTACGAGCAGTACTTC
J gene: TRBJ2-7; D gene: TRBD1; clone size: few; V gene: TRBV20-1; CDR3 protein: CSAGTGTDEQYF; CDR3 DNA: TGCAGTGCCGGGACAGGGACCGACGAGCAGTACTTC
J gene: TRBJ2-3; D gene: -; clone size: few; V gene: TRBV11-2; CDR3 protein: CASSLRGDLSTDTQYF; CDR3 DNA: TGTGCCAGCAGCCTGCGGGGAGACCTTAGCACAGATACGCAGTATTTT
J gene: TRBJ2-1; D gene: -; clone size: -; V gene: TRBV10-3; CDR3 protein: CAISEEAGMAGEQFF; CDR3 DNA: TGTGCCATCAGTGAGGAGGCGGGTATGGCGGGTGAGCAGTTCTTC
J gene: TRBJ2-7; D gene: -; clone size: -; V gene: TRBV10-3; CDR3 protein: CAISEAWVGSAYEQYF; CDR3 DNA: TGTGCCATCAGTGAAGCTTGGGTCGGAAGCGCCTACGAGCAGTACTTC
J gene: TRBJ1-5; D gene: -; clone size: -; V gene: TRBV28; CDR3 protein: CARSYSNQPQHF; CDR3 DNA: TGTGCCCGCAGCTATAGCAATCAGCCCCAGCATTTT
J gene: TRBJ1-2; D gene: -; clone size: -; V gene: TRBV14; CDR3 protein: CASSQVPGLDYGYTF; CDR3 DNA: TGTGCCAGCAGCCAAGTTCCGGGGCTTGACTATGGCTACACCTTC
J gene: TRBJ2-7; D gene: TRBD2; clone size: few; V gene: TRBV7-6; CDR3 protein: CASSLLAGGRSYEQYF; CDR3 DNA: TGTGCCAGCAGCTTATTAGCGGGAGGCCGCTCCTACGAGCAGTACTTC
J gene: TRBJ1-2; D gene: -; clone size: few; V gene: TRBV6-2/TRBV6-3; CDR3 protein: CASSYLGPNYGYTF; CDR3 DNA: TGTGCCAGCAGTTACCTGGGGCCTAACTATGGCTACACCTTC
J gene: TRBJ1-2; D gene: -; clone size: -; V gene: TRBV4-1; CDR3 protein: CASSQEGRIYGYTF; CDR3 DNA: TGTGCCAGCAGCCAAGAGGGCAGGATCTATGGCTACACCTTC
J gene: TRBJ2-3; D gene: TRBD2; clone size: few; V gene: TRBV12-3/TRBV12-4; CDR3 protein: CASTSAGGLTDTQYF; CDR3 DNA: TGTGCCAGCACGTCGGCGGGAGGCCTCACAGATACGCAGTATTTT
J gene: TRBJ1-5; D gene: -; clone size: few; V gene: TRBV18; CDR3 protein: CASSPEGGFRINQPQHF; CDR3 DNA: TGTGCCAGCTCACCGGAGGGAGGGTTCCGGATCAATCAGCCCCAGCATTTT
J gene: TRBJ2-2; D gene: -; clone size: few; V gene: TRBV11-3; CDR3 protein: CASSLAVAGPNTGELFF; CDR3 DNA: TGTGCCAGCAGCTTAGCGGTAGCCGGCCCGAACACCGGGGAGCTGTTTTTT
J gene: TRBJ2-7; D gene: -; clone size: -; V gene: TRBV19; CDR3 protein: CASSIDIGEQYF; CDR3 DNA: TGTGCCAGTAGTATAGATATAGGAGAGCAGTACTTC
J gene: TRBJ1-1; D gene: -; clone size: many; V gene: TRBV7-8; CDR3 protein: CASSLVGGFVTEAFF; CDR3 DNA: TGTGCCAGCAGCTTAGTGGGGGGGTTTGTCACTGAAGCTTTCTTT
J gene: TRBJ2-1; D gene: -; clone size: -; V gene: TRBV7-9; CDR3 protein: CASSLAYRHSSYNEQFF; CDR3 DNA: TGTGCCAGCAGCTTAGCGTACAGGCACAGCTCCTACAATGAGCAGTTCTTC
J gene: TRBJ1-6; D gene: -; clone size: -; V gene: TRBV7-9; CDR3 protein: CASSWTPEAYNSPLHF; CDR3 DNA: TGTGCCAGCAGCTGGACCCCGGAAGCCTATAATTCACCCCTCCACTTT
J gene: TRBJ2-1; D gene: TRBD2; clone size: -; V gene: TRBV27; CDR3 protein: CASSSTPSLAGAYEQFF; CDR3 DNA: TGTGCCAGCAGTTCCACCCCCTCTCTAGCGGGAGCCTATGAGCAGTTCTTC
J gene: TRBJ2-3; D gene: TRBD1; clone size: -; V gene: TRBV6-2/TRBV6-3; CDR3 protein: CASSFTGDLTSLNTQYF; CDR3 DNA: TGTGCCAGCAGTTTCACAGGGGACCTTACGTCTCTTAATACGCAGTATTTT
J gene: TRBJ2-1; D gene: -; clone size: few; V gene: TRBV7-2; CDR3 protein: CASSLGRTGGSNEQFF; CDR3 DNA: TGTGCCAGCAGCTTAGGAAGGACGGGCGGATCAAATGAGCAGTTCTTC
J gene: TRBJ2-3; D gene: TRBD2; clone size: -; V gene: TRBV4-1; CDR3 protein: CASSEGSGGHTDTQYF; CDR3 DNA: TGCGCCAGCAGCGAGGGGAGCGGGGGGCACACAGATACGCAGTATTTT